Each of the 15 T cell receptor beta chains below was sequenced from the same sample in a study of blood T cell repertoires in COVID-19. Libraries were prepared by immunoSEQ multiplex PCR; TCRdb keeps only in-frame clonotypes and omits some of them. The table has roughly 6,600 clones, 80% to 90% seen once. Sequencing was performed on peripheral blood. These receptors all come from a human donor in a cohort sampled during active COVID-19. The donor label of this sample is uncertain.

This chain links TRBV11-2 with TRBJ2-1; 14 bases line up with TRBD2. The V gene's germline CDR1 is SGHAT and CDR2 FQNNGV. CDR3 size: 19 residues. V gave up 4 bases and J gave up 0 bases; unmatched junction bases: 8. CDR3 sequence (DNA): TGTGCCAGCAGCTCACGACTAGCGGGAGGGTCGAGCTCCTACAATGAGCAGTTCTTC. Amino acids: CASSSRLAGGSSSYNEQFF.

The chain uses TRBV6-6 and TRBJ2-7; D gene unclear. From germline, CDR1 is MNHNY and CDR2 SVGAGI (reference sequence). This CDR3 comprises 14 residues. V dropped 6 bases and J dropped 5 bases, with 17 bases sitting between them. The CDR3 here is CASSPNLGVNEQYF. CDR3 nucleotide sequence: TGTGCCAGCAGCCCTAACTTGGGCGTCAACGAGCAGTACTTC.

The chain has TRBV5-1 and TRBJ2-2; D might be TRBD1 (6 bases). The CDR3 runs to 14 residues. Germline V gene data show CDR1 as SGHRS and CDR2 as YFSETQ. Trimming left V 3 bases short and J 1 base short, with 7 bases between. For the CDR3, the DNA is TGCGCCAGCAGCTGGGGGCAGAACACCGGGGAGCTGTTTTTT. The encoded protein is CASSWGQNTGELFF.

The chain is built from TRBV7-9 and TRBJ2-7; possibly TRBD1 for D (6 bases). The V gene's germline CDR1 is SEHNR and CDR2 FQNEAQ (reference sequence). V was cut by 0 bases and J by 3 bases, with 12 bases left in between. CDR3 length equals 15 residues. The CDR3 coding sequence is TGTGCCAGCAGCTTAGCGCCAGGGGACCTCTACGAGCAGTACTTC. Translated: CASSLAPGDLYEQYF.

The rearrangement uses TRBV4-1 and TRBJ1-2, with unresolved D. V was cut by 5 bases and J by 8 bases, with 12 bases left in between. The V gene's germline CDR1 is MGHRA and CDR2 YSYEKL. The CDR3 consists of 12 residues. The CDR3: CASSAWVGGYTF. CDR3 DNA: TGCGCCAGCAGCGCATGGGTGGGCGGCTACACCTTC.

The V call is TRBV18, the J call TRBJ1-5; D possibly corresponds to TRBD1 (5 bases). The CDR3 is made up of 14 amino acids. The V gene's germline CDR1 is KGHSH and CDR2 LQKENI. V was pared by 1 base and J by 11 bases, with 15 bases between. The CDR3 loop reads CASSPRQDSRTQHF. CDR3 bases: TGTGCCAGCTCACCACGACAAGACAGCAGGACCCAGCATTTT.

The J gene is TRBJ2-1, the V gene TRBV24-1, with 13 bases matching TRBD2. The CDR3 sequence is 16 residues long. V lost 5 bases, J lost 7 bases, and 7 bases stayed unmatched. Looked up from germline, CDR1 is KGHDR and CDR2 is SFDVKD. CDR3 region: CATSALGTSGANEQFF. CDR3 nucleotides: TGTGCCACCAGTGCCTTGGGGACTAGCGGGGCTAATGAGCAGTTCTTC.

The chain combines TRBV4-1 with TRBJ2-1, with 9 positions matching TRBD1. CDR1 is MGHRA, CDR2 YSYEKL, per germline. The J segment lost 2 bases and the V segment lost 0 bases, leaving 5 bases of the junction unmatched. This CDR3 comprises 17 residues. In DNA form, the CDR3 reads TGCGCCAGCAGCCAAGATGTGGGACAGGGCACCTACAATGAGCAGTTCTTC. Translation: CASSQDVGQGTYNEQFF.

The chain uses TRBV10-3 and TRBJ2-2, with a possible D match to TRBD1 (5 bases). Germline loops: CDR1 ENHRY, CDR2 SYGVKD. Trimming removed 2 bases at V and 1 base at J, with 8 bases between. The CDR3 has 15 amino acids. CDR3 region: CAISENRMNTGELFF. DNA of the CDR3: TGTGCCATCAGTGAGAACAGGATGAACACCGGGGAGCTGTTTTTT.

The V call is TRBV6-2 or TRBV6-3, the J call TRBJ2-3, with TRBD1 matching over 8 bases. The CDR3 is 15 residues long. Trimming cost V 6 bases and J 2 bases; bases outside gene matches: 7. Germline loops: CDR1 MNHEY, CDR2 SVGEGT. The CDR3 region has the DNA TGTGCCAGCAGCGCACAGGGGGGACCCACAGATACGCAGTATTTT. Amino acids: CASSAQGGPTDTQYF.

The chain couples TRBV3-1 (or the pseudogene TRBV3-2) to TRBJ2-7, with 9 positions matching TRBD1. The CDR3 consists of 15 residues. Germline V lookup: CDR1 LGHDT, CDR2 YNNKEL (reference sequence). The J segment lost 1 base and the V segment lost 8 bases, leaving 9 bases of the junction unmatched. The CDR3 here is CASAPGGQGSYEQYF. The CDR3 DNA reads as TGTGCCAGCGCCCCTGGGGGACAGGGTTCCTACGAGCAGTACTTC.

The chain links TRBV27 to TRBJ1-6; 7 bases line up with TRBD1. The CDR3 has 15 residues. Germline lookup yields CDR1 MNHEY and CDR2 SMNVEV (reference sequence). J lost 7 bases, V lost 5 bases, and 8 bases had no gene match. Here the CDR3 reads CASSLTGVGNSPLHF. CDR3 coding DNA: TGTGCCAGCAGTCTAACAGGGGTCGGAAATTCACCCCTCCACTTT.

This clone was seen only once. The chain recombines TRBV6-4 with TRBJ2-2; weak D call: TRBD1 (5 bases). Deletions cut 5 bases from V and 7 bases from J, with 11 bases between. This CDR3 has 13 amino acids. The V gene's germline CDR1 is MRHNA and CDR2 SNTAGT. Written as DNA, the CDR3 is TGTGCCAGCAGTACCCAGGGTGGCGGGGAGCTGTTTTTT. It translates to CASSTQGGGELFF.

This clone has only a few counts. The V call is TRBV5-1, the J call TRBJ1-6; no clear D gene. Trimming removed 1 base from V and 0 bases from J, with 11 bases in between. This CDR3 spans 17 amino acids. CDR1 SGHRS and CDR2 YFSETQ come from the germline V gene. The CDR3 DNA follows: TGCGCCAGCAGCTTGTCTCAGGCGAGCTCCTATAATTCACCCCTCCACTTT. Amino acids: CASSLSQASSYNSPLHF.

This clone has a single count. The V and J genes are TRBV2 and TRBJ1-2; a weak D match, TRBD1 (5 bases). This CDR3 has 13 amino acids. Germline-derived CDR1 and CDR2 are SNHLY and FYNNEI. V gave up 8 bases and J gave up 6 bases, with 16 bases separating them. The CDR3 here is CASAPRGVNGYTF. As DNA, the CDR3 is TGTGCCAGCGCCCCCCGGGGGGTAAATGGCTACACCTTC.